Listed below are T cell receptor beta chains from one sample, sequenced in a study of beta chain features in type 1 diabetes. Sequenced by immunoSEQ multiplex PCR; TCRdb stores in-frame clones only, minus some. The sample lists around 240,000 clones, 15% to 20% occurring once. Source material: naive CD4+ T cells from blood. These receptors all come from a man in his thirties or forties with type 1 diabetes. Each CDR3 is given without its conserved first and last residue. Each record gives: V gene, CDR3 protein.

TRBV29-1 | SVRTGQQNNEQF
TRBV4-2 | ASSLANEQF
TRBV7-9 | ASSLSQGRPTDTQY
TRBV29-1 | SAGGQGNEQF
TRBV18 | ASSPPSSGNEQF
TRBV7-6 | ASSFAGRTGELF
TRBV7-2 | ASSRNGDTQY
TRBV28 | ASRTVIKETQY
TRBV29-1 | SASGQQNTEAF
TRBV30 | AWSPDRAYSGNTIY
TRBV27 | ASSSGQGWH
TRBV7-8 | ASSLGQFGLYEQY
TRBV7-9 | ASSSRTYTDTQY
TRBV6-1 | ASSDSGVGSGANVLT
TRBV11-2 | ASGAGSTDTQY
TRBV5-4 | ASSILPGNTIY
TRBV29-1 | SAGTGDGEQY
TRBV29-1 | SVEEGASEAF
TRBV5-1 | ASSTVQGAITEAF
TRBV7-6 | ASSLGGTTQETQY
TRBV10-2 | ASSEGGTGSHEQY
TRBV18 | ASSPDNDYGYT
TRBV7-2 | ASSLLTYNEQF
TRBV6-5 | ASSYSNPPYEQY
TRBV28 | ASFATNEKLF
TRBV7-2 | ASSGGLALNTQY
TRBV25-1 | ASSGTSGGRHEQF
TRBV9 | ASSVYGQGETQY
TRBV21-1 | ASSKCPGTLYEQY
TRBV2 | ASTGLGADTQY
TRBV4-2 | ASSQELAVRRERFYEQY
TRBV29-1 | SVDPVAGVSYEQY
TRBV5-1 | ASSLSRSTDTQY
TRBV5-1 | ASSSGQGMANEQF
TRBV27 | ASSPTDQPQH
TRBV9 | ASSVNVRTDTQY
TRBV29-1 | SPSGRAGSDTQY
TRBV11-1 | ASSLELGTETQY
TRBV6-5 | ASSSGQGRQY
TRBV30 | AWSGTGAFNEKLF
TRBV9 | ASSAGLAGGTLQY
TRBV29-1 | SVRGRYGETQY
TRBV5-6 | ASSNGEKDEAQF
TRBV9 | ASSVAASQETQY
TRBV7-7 | ASSLGLAAYNEQF
TRBV7-2 | ASSFSGVTTDTQY
TRBV6-5 | ASSYGVGTGFDEQY
TRBV29-1 | SVSNEQF
TRBV6-6 | ASSYSGGVYEQF
TRBV28 | ASSFARVAPDTQY
TRBV27 | ASSLGTAEHYEQY
TRBV5-4 | ASSLSGANVLT
TRBV9 | ASSVDSSSSGANVLT
TRBV6-4 | ASSSAARDTQY
TRBV14 | ASSQPSSGTYNEQF
TRBV23-1 | ASSQSYRTGDCEQY
TRBV4-1 | ASSQTGRNTYEQY
TRBV2 | ASSDDQREYREQF
TRBV27 | ASSPSDGDTQY
TRBV2 | ASQTSGRFNEQF